This T cell receptor beta chain was recorded in a study of cytomegalovirus exposure and HLA in healthy donors. Study background: T cells numbering around 180 million yielded around 120 million unique TCR beta sequences in an earlier analysis.

The primer mix had 60 Vbeta and 13 Jbeta primers. Generated by immunoSEQ multiplex PCR, the TCRdb table keeps only in-frame clones and is missing some. The table lists around 150,000 clones, 80% of them singletons. The CDR3 is 15 residues long. Germline lookup yields CDR1 MDHEN and CDR2 SYDVKM. With 5 bases clipped from V and 3 bases from J, the junction kept 8 bases outside the gene matches. This clone has only one observation. Its antigen is unknown. Findings and limits, study-wide: When a later analysis was performed, an Asian-associated ancestry cluster reportedly had fewer N-insertions than the approximately 600-donor mean.

Donors sampled were nominally healthy, though unrecorded immune exposures were likely. This rearrangement joins TRBV28 to TRBJ2-7; 9 bases fit TRBD1. The clonotype comes from a man aged 25 to 45 in good health and CMV-seronegative. The specimen was PBMCs. CDR3 sequence: CASSIRDRVGYEQYF. The CDR3 nucleotides are TGTGCCAGCAGTATCCGGGACAGGGTCGGCTACGAGCAGTACTTC.